The clone carrying this TCR beta chain was seen a few times. What it binds is unknown. The data belong to a study of T cell repertoires in cytomegalovirus infection. For the study at large: Indications of both CMV infection and matching HLA type were provided by public TCR beta signatures. The study's findings and limits: Summed frequency of shared TCR beta families picked out CMV carriers who also had the relevant HLA. HLA-C-restricted CMV clonotypes gave the most frequent clonotype in two of eight donors.

TCRdb ran MiXCR on the reads and lists one entry per CDR3 protein. The table has about 240,000 distinct CDR3 sequences, 6% to 8% seen once. V shed 1 base and J shed 2 bases, with 3 bases lying between them. The germline V gene has CDR1 SNHLY and CDR2 FYNNEI. This CDR3 region has 14 residues. The TCR originated in a human donor in good health (CMV status not recorded). Some clones in this sample may be carry-over from other donors' samples. The J gene is TRBJ2-6, the V gene TRBV2; unclear D gene. Source material: PBMCs. The CDR3 is CASSEGTGANVLTF. The CDR3 DNA is TGTGCCAGCAGTGAAGGGACTGGGGCCAACGTCCTGACTTTC.